These T cell receptor beta chains were read from a single sample in a study of CD8+ T cells in alopecia areata. Assay used: immunoSEQ multiplex PCR; TCRdb lists only in-frame clones, some missing. The top ten hold less than 5.5% of the sample, which has fewer than 150,000 clones, 45% to 65% seen once. The specimen was CD4+ T cells sorted from blood, collected at week 0. All receptors derive from a human donor with alopecia areata. CDR3s include the opening cysteine and the closing phenylalanine or tryptophan. Clone size is stated in some rows and not others, as once, few, many or a class when expanded.

J gene,V gene,clone size,CDR3 protein
TRBJ2-3,TRBV27,.,CASSLGSGPQGTDTQYF
TRBJ2-3,TRBV15,.,CATSRALAGGTDTQYF
TRBJ2-3,TRBV28,.,CASSPGTGESTDTQYF
TRBJ1-6,TRBV4-3,.,CASSQELTGDNSPLHF
TRBJ2-3,TRBV7-2,.,CASSSNLAGSTDTQYF
TRBJ2-5,TRBV5-4,once,CASSPDTAQETQYF
TRBJ2-1,TRBV25-1,.,CASRVAGEPYNEQFF
TRBJ1-5,TRBV2,few,CASSSRQDSNQPQHF
TRBJ1-6,TRBV6-5,.,CASSRGQGGSPLHF
TRBJ1-2,TRBV18,.,CASSPGTGDEGYTF
TRBJ1-5,TRBV15,.,CATSSVNSNQPQHF
TRBJ1-6,TRBV4-1,.,CASSPDRTSPLHF
TRBJ2-7,TRBV7-2,.,CASSLVVPSGISYEQYF
TRBJ2-3,TRBV5-5,.,CASSGTGNTDTQYF
TRBJ2-2,TRBV5-1,.,CASSLTLVGPNTGELFF
TRBJ2-3,TRBV7-2,.,CASKRKRGVGTDTQYF
TRBJ2-1,TRBV9,few,CASSVGTGGGEQFF
TRBJ2-7,TRBV2,.,CASSEARGRSYEQYF
TRBJ2-3,TRBV4-3,.,CAATRDRVTDTQYF
TRBJ1-5,TRBV25-1,.,CASSGGTGSNQPQHF
TRBJ2-1,TRBV29-1,.,CSALSMTYNEQFF
TRBJ2-7,TRBV6-1,.,CASSAQSPRYF
TRBJ2-5,TRBV18,.,CASSPTQETQYF
TRBJ1-2,TRBV29-1,.,CSVEPTAYGYTF
TRBJ2-1,TRBV10-2,.,CASSGLAGGEQFF
TRBJ1-3,TRBV7-9,.,CASSSEGRGNTIYF
TRBJ2-2,TRBV7-8,.,CASSPQGVGELFF
TRBJ2-7,TRBV27,.,CASKRGGAYEQYF
TRBJ2-3,TRBV5-1,.,CASSRTSGGTDTQYF
TRBJ2-1,TRBV9,.,CASSVDSYNEQFF
TRBJ2-7,TRBV7-2,.,CASSQLTGTSASYEQYF
TRBJ2-1,TRBV18,.,CASSPWEERTDEQFF
TRBJ1-4,TRBV29-1,.,CSSSQGQGEKLFF
TRBJ1-2,TRBV5-4,.,CASSHDRGALYGYTF
TRBJ2-2,TRBV5-6,.,CASSLLGQGVAGELFF
TRBJ1-4,TRBV25-1,.,CASSEYNRGGKLFF
TRBJ2-1,TRBV10-3,medium-sized,CASIPGPSHEQFF
TRBJ2-7,TRBV7-6,.,CASSPVGGQGSYEQYF
TRBJ2-5,TRBV25-1,.,CASSELRGTGEETQYF
TRBJ2-7,TRBV5-1,few,CASSLRIEGGEQYF
TRBJ1-1,TRBV18,.,CASSPNTGGTEAFF
TRBJ1-5,TRBV15,few,CATSRDGEGTQPQHF
TRBJ1-2,TRBV7-2,.,CASNRGGRSYGYTF
TRBJ1-4,TRBV7-2,.,CASSLARETNEKLFF
TRBJ2-5,TRBV5-1,.,CASSLDAGETQYF
TRBJ2-5,TRBV7-9,few,CASSLDGRGTQYF
TRBJ2-1,TRBV7-9,.,CASSFRRGSYNEQFF
TRBJ2-3,TRBV10-3,many,CAISAPRTDTQYF